These T cell receptor beta chains were read from a single sample in a study of blood T cell repertoires in COVID-19. Assay: immunoSEQ multiplex PCR; the TCRdb copy retains only in-frame clones and omits some. The data contain 70,000 or so clones, about nine tenths of them singletons. The sample comprised peripheral blood. The receptors derive from a man in his 70s with active or convalescent COVID-19. Both conserved end residues are part of each CDR3. A D gene is named only where the DNA matches it firmly. Rows give clone size only sometimes, using once, few, many, or a class for an expanded clone.

clone size: -
J gene: TRBJ2-6
D gene: -
V gene: TRBV6-1
CDR3 DNA: TGTGCCAGCAGTGCCTTACAGGGATCTGGGGCCAACGTCCTGACTTTC
CDR3 protein: CASSALQGSGANVLTF

clone size: -
J gene: TRBJ1-1
D gene: TRBD1
V gene: TRBV30
CDR3 DNA: TGTGCCTGCCAGGGGACAGTTAACACTGAAGCTTTCTTT
CDR3 protein: CACQGTVNTEAFF

clone size: once
J gene: TRBJ2-2
D gene: -
V gene: TRBV29-1
CDR3 DNA: TGCAGCGGCTACAGGGCCGGGGAGCTGTTTTTT
CDR3 protein: CSGYRAGELFF

clone size: -
J gene: TRBJ2-7
D gene: -
V gene: TRBV6-4
CDR3 DNA: TGTGCCAGGTTGGCCGGGACATACGGAGATTACGAGCAGTACTTC
CDR3 protein: CARLAGTYGDYEQYF

clone size: -
J gene: TRBJ1-1
D gene: -
V gene: TRBV28
CDR3 DNA: TGTGCCAGCAGTTTCTTGGACATGGTGAACACTGAAGCTTTCTTT
CDR3 protein: CASSFLDMVNTEAFF

clone size: -
J gene: TRBJ2-3
D gene: -
V gene: TRBV27
CDR3 DNA: TGTGCCAGCAGTTTACGGCTTGGGATGGTGGGGGGAGGCACAGATACGCAGTATTTT
CDR3 protein: CASSLRLGMVGGGTDTQYF

clone size: -
J gene: TRBJ2-5
D gene: TRBD1
V gene: TRBV5-4
CDR3 DNA: TGTGCCAGCAGCGGGACAGGTTTGGAGACCCAGTACTTC
CDR3 protein: CASSGTGLETQYF

clone size: -
J gene: TRBJ1-2
D gene: -
V gene: TRBV7-2
CDR3 DNA: TGTGCCAGCAGCTTAGATTGGAGGGGTGACTATGGCTACACCTTC
CDR3 protein: CASSLDWRGDYGYTF

clone size: -
J gene: TRBJ1-4
D gene: -
V gene: TRBV10-2
CDR3 DNA: TGCGCCAGCAGTGAGTCGGGCTATGTAACGTCAAAACTGTTTTTT
CDR3 protein: CASSESGYVTSKLFF

clone size: -
J gene: TRBJ2-7
D gene: -
V gene: TRBV2
CDR3 DNA: TGTGCCAGCAGTGAAGCAGGAGGCTGGGTCTCCTACGAGCAGTACTTC
CDR3 protein: CASSEAGGWVSYEQYF

clone size: few
J gene: TRBJ1-1
D gene: -
V gene: TRBV28
CDR3 DNA: TGTGCCAGCAGTTCACCTAATGCGGGGGACACTGAAGCTTTCTTT
CDR3 protein: CASSSPNAGDTEAFF

clone size: -
J gene: TRBJ1-3
D gene: -
V gene: TRBV5-1
CDR3 DNA: TGCGCCAGCAGCTTGAGGGACTCCAGACTGGGGCGAAACACCATATATTTT
CDR3 protein: CASSLRDSRLGRNTIYF

clone size: -
J gene: TRBJ2-1
D gene: TRBD2
V gene: TRBV9
CDR3 DNA: TGTGCCACCAGCGGGAGTGGTTACAATGAGCAGTTCTTC
CDR3 protein: CATSGSGYNEQFF

clone size: -
J gene: TRBJ1-6
D gene: -
V gene: TRBV28
CDR3 DNA: TGTGCCAGCACTCCGGGGTATAATTCACCCCTCCACTTT
CDR3 protein: CASTPGYNSPLHF

clone size: many
J gene: TRBJ1-6
D gene: -
V gene: TRBV7-3
CDR3 DNA: TGTGCCAGCAGCTTAAAAATAGGAGGGGTTAATTCACCCCTCCACTTT
CDR3 protein: CASSLKIGGVNSPLHF

clone size: -
J gene: TRBJ1-1
D gene: TRBD1
V gene: TRBV28
CDR3 DNA: TGTGCCAGCAGTCTTCCGGGACAGAATGAAGCTTTCTTT
CDR3 protein: CASSLPGQNEAFF

clone size: -
J gene: TRBJ1-1
D gene: TRBD1
V gene: TRBV5-6
CDR3 DNA: TGTGCCAGCAGCTTGAGGACAGGGGGGAACACTGAAGCTTTCTTT
CDR3 protein: CASSLRTGGNTEAFF

clone size: few
J gene: TRBJ2-7
D gene: -
V gene: TRBV13
CDR3 DNA: TGTGCCAGCAGCTTACGTTACCTTGGGCAGGCCCCCTACGAGCAGTACTTC
CDR3 protein: CASSLRYLGQAPYEQYF

clone size: -
J gene: TRBJ2-2
D gene: TRBD1
V gene: TRBV7-9
CDR3 DNA: TGTGCCAGCAGCGCAGGAGACAGGGGCAACACCGGGGAGCTGTTTTTT
CDR3 protein: CASSAGDRGNTGELFF

clone size: -
J gene: TRBJ1-6
D gene: TRBD1
V gene: TRBV2
CDR3 DNA: TGTGCCAGCACTACAGGGGTAGGTTCACCCCTCCACTTT
CDR3 protein: CASTTGVGSPLHF

clone size: -
J gene: TRBJ2-3
D gene: TRBD2
V gene: TRBV9
CDR3 DNA: TGTGCCAGCAGCGTAGAACTAGCGGGAGGGATCACAGATACGCAGTATTTT
CDR3 protein: CASSVELAGGITDTQYF

clone size: -
J gene: TRBJ1-1
D gene: TRBD1
V gene: TRBV7-9
CDR3 DNA: TGTGCCAGCAGGGAAATCTACAGGGGGGACACTGAAGCTTTCTTT
CDR3 protein: CASREIYRGDTEAFF